This T cell receptor (beta chain) was retrieved from a study of blood T cell repertoires in COVID-19. Study details: Donors in the United States, Italy and Spain gave samples during acute or convalescent COVID-19. The cDNA or gDNA used as material had been derived from T cells, B-cell-depleted T cells, or PBMCs.

Authors' methods: Nucleated cell counts were estimated from reference gene primer amplification. Using immunoSEQ multiplex PCR, the repertoire was profiled, and TCRdb retains in-frame clones only, with some absent. Clonal size and the V and J genes are those of that table, whereas D and trimming came from the DNA. The sample yields roughly 110,000 clones, about 91% seen once. V was shortened by 2 bases and J by 4 bases, with 6 bases between the two germline ends. The CDR3 consists of 13 residues. Germline CDR1 is MNHEY and CDR2 is SMNVEV (reference sequence). The count of this clone is one. The chain combines TRBV27 with TRBJ1-5, with D unresolved. Material for sequencing was peripheral blood. This receptor was identified in a middle-aged man with active or convalescent COVID-19. CDR3 region: CASSLRGNQPQHF. DNA for the CDR3: TGTGCCAGCAGTTTAAGAGGGAATCAGCCCCAGCATTTT.